This T cell receptor beta chain was sequenced in a study of T cell responses to AZD1222 COVID-19 vaccine. Broader study findings: At baseline, just a handful of AZD1222 recipients tested seropositive.

Profiled with immunoSEQ multiplex PCR; TCRdb holds only in-frame clones, not every one. This sample has approximately 81,000 clones; around 90% occur once, and the top ten carry 4.5% to 5.5%. Germline lookup yields CDR1 SGDLS and CDR2 YYNGEE. With 3 bases removed from V and 5 bases from J, the gap between germline ends came to 12 bases. The CDR3 loop spans 14 amino acids. In regard to this clone: Antigen: not known.

This chain uses TRBV9 with TRBJ2-1, with a weak D call TRBD2 (6 bases). This sequence was found in an adult in good health. Sequenced here: peripheral blood, sampled on day 0 of MenACWY control vaccination. This CDR3 reads CASSAGDLDNEQFF. DNA of the CDR3: TGTGCCAGCAGCGCTGGGGACTTAGACAATGAGCAGTTCTTC.